This TCR beta chain was sequenced in a study of blood T cells in healthy people across ages. The use of a sample-barcoded 5' primer and a J-beta primer mix characterized a second PCR of roughly 6 to 11 cycles. One entry per CDR3 protein, called by TCRdb with MiXCR from the 5' RACE reads. The table lists around 970,000 distinct CDR3 sequences, just over 50% of them singletons. Study-level findings and limits: No one knew whether donors had CMV, which possibly confounded expanded clonotype changes.

V dropped 6 bases and J dropped 5; count of bases not matched to a gene: 10. The CDR3 is 13 amino acids. From germline, CDR1 is DFQATT and CDR2 SNEGSKA (reference sequence). Comments on this clonotype: Its antigen is not known.

Sequenced: blood. The sequence was collected from a woman aged 60 to 75 in good health. The chain carries TRBV20-1 and TRBJ2-7; 7 bases line up with TRBD2. The CDR3 sequence is CSATRTSVHEQYF. CDR3 bases: TGCAGTGCGACTCGGACTAGTGTGCACGAGCAGTACTTC.